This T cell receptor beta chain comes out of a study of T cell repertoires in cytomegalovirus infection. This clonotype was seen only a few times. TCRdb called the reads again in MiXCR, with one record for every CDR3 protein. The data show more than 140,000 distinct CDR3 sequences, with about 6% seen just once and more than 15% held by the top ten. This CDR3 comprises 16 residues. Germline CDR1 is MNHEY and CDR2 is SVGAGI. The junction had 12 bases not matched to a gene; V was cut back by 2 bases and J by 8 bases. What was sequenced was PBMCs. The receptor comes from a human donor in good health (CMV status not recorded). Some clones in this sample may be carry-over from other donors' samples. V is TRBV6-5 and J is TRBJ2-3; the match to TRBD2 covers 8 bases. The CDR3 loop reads CASSYLAGGLQGTQYF. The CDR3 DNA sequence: TGTGCCAGCAGTTACCTGGCGGGGGGCCTGCAGGGTACGCAGTATTTT.